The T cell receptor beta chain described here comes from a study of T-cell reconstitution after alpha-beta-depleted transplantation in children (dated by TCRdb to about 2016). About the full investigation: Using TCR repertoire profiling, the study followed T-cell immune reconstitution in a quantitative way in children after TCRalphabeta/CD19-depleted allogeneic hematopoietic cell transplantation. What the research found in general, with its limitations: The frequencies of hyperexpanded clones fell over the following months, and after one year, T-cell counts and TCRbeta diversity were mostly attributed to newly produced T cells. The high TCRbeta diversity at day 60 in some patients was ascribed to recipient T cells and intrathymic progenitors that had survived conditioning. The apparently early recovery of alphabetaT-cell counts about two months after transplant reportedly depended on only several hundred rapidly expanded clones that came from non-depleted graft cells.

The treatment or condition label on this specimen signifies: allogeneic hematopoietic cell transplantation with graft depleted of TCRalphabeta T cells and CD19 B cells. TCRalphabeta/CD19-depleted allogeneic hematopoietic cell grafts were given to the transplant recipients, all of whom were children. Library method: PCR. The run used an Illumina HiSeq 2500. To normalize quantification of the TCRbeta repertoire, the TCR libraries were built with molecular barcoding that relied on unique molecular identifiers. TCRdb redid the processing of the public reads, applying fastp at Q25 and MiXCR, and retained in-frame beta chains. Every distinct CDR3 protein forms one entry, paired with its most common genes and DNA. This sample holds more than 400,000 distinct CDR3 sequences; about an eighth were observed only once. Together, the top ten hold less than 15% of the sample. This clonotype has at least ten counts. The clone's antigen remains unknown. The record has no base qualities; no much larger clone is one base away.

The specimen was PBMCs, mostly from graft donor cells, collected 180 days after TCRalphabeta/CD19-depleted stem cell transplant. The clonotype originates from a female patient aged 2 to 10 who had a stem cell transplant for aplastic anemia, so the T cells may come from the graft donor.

Read as DNA, the sequence is TGTGCCAGCAGTGTTAGCGGGGGTAGAGATACGCAGTATTTT. Protein translation: CASSVSGGRDTQYF. This chain is built from TRBV12-3 or TRBV12-4 and TRBJ2-3, with 9 junctional bases fitting TRBD2. Trimming takes 5 bases off V and 5 bases off J; junction bases not matched to a gene: 5. The CDR3 spans 14 residues, from the cysteine through the phenylalanine. Only the CDR3 region is kept as DNA, spanning 42 bases read in frame from base 1.